This T cell receptor beta chain was identified in a study of siplizumab effects on memory and regulatory T cells. Clones were sequenced by immunoSEQ multiplex PCR, and TCRdb holds only the in-frame ones, with some missing. This sample has about 70,000 clones, with approximately 89% found just once. The V segment lost 4 bases and the J segment 3 bases; nucleotides outside the gene matches: 6. The CDR3 totals 16 residues. Germline CDR1 reads SGHDT; CDR2 reads YYEEEE. V is TRBV5-6 and J is TRBJ2-2, with 10 bases identical to TRBD1. The receptor comes from a human donor in good health. Sequenced: Tregs sorted from blood. The CDR3 DNA follows: TGTGCCAGCAGCATAGGGACAGGGGATTACACCGGGGAGCTGTTTTTT. Protein: CASSIGTGDYTGELFF.